This passage covers 28 T cell receptor beta chains from one sample sequenced in a study of blood T cell repertoires in COVID-19. The table came from immunoSEQ multiplex PCR; TCRdb's copy has only in-frame clones and leaves some out. Of about 40,000 clones in the sample, about nine tenths were seen once. What was sequenced was peripheral blood. The receptors originated from a man in his forties or fifties with active COVID-19.

The chain combines TRBV12-3 or TRBV12-4 with TRBJ1-2; TRBD1 might be the D (5 bases). The ends were cut back, 3 bases at V and 8 bases at J, with 10 bases in the middle. The length of the CDR3 is 12 residues. CDR3 coding DNA: TGTGCCAGCAGTTTGGGGGGGAACGGCTACACCTTC. Translating gives CASSLGGNGYTF.

This sequence joins TRBV7-2 and TRBJ2-7, with 11 bases that match TRBD2. Germline V gene data show CDR1 as SGHTA and CDR2 as FQGNSA. CDR3 length: 15 residues. V shed 3 bases and J 7 bases; nucleotides not matched to a gene: 8. In nucleotides, the CDR3 is TGTGCCAGCAGCTTGCGACTAGCGGGATCGGGTGAGCAGTACTTC. This translates into CASSLRLAGSGEQYF. Supplemented by reference TRBV7-2 and TRBJ2-7, the full variable domain reads GAGVSQSPSNKVTEKGKDVELRCDPISGHTALYWYRQSLGQGLEFLIYFQGNSAPDKSGLPSDRFSAERTGGSVSTLTIQRTQQEDSAVYLCASSLRLAGSGEQYFGPGTRLTVT.

The rearrangement links TRBV3-1 (or the pseudogene TRBV3-2) to TRBJ2-7; 8 nucleotides line up with TRBD2. The V gene's germline CDR1 is LGHDT and CDR2 YNNKEL (reference sequence). The V and J ends lost 0 bases and 4 bases, in that order; junction bases with no gene match: 5. CDR3 length: 15 amino acids. CDR3 DNA sequence: TGTGCCAGCAGCCAAGAAGGGACTAGTGATTACGAGCAGTACTTC. Amino acids: CASSQEGTSDYEQYF.

This clone was counted only a few times. The chain combines TRBV6-5 with TRBJ2-1; 10 bases are a match to TRBD2. From germline, CDR1 is MNHEY and CDR2 SVGAGI. The CDR3 sequence is 15 residues long. V gave up 3 bases and J gave up 9 bases; unmatched junction bases: 8. CDR3 sequence: CASSYRASGSGEQFF. The DNA for the CDR3 is TGTGCCAGCAGTTATAGGGCTAGCGGGAGTGGTGAGCAGTTCTTC.

The chain recombines TRBV19 with TRBJ2-7, with D possibly matching TRBD2 (6 bases). CDR1 is LNHDA and CDR2 is SQIVND in the germline V gene (reference sequence). This CDR3 has 14 amino acids. V shed 4 bases and J shed 2 bases, with 12 bases lying between them. CDR3 amino acids: CASSTQRATYEQYF. The CDR3 coding sequence is TGTGCCAGTAGTACCCAGCGGGCAACCTACGAGCAGTACTTC.

The rearrangement uses TRBV4-3 and TRBJ2-7; D remains ambiguous. Germline V CDR1 and CDR2: LGHNA, YSLEER. The CDR3 spans 14 residues. The V and J ends lost 2 bases and 0 bases respectively, with 8 bases between them. This CDR3 reads CASSQTRSSYEQYF. In DNA form, the CDR3 reads TGCGCCAGCAGCCAAACGCGTAGCTCCTACGAGCAGTACTTC.

Comment on this clone: Lacking the conserved final phenylalanine or tryptophan, this CDR3 likely reflects a read error. The DNA is left out, because the CDR3 cannot be placed on it with certainty; the CDR3 is given as TCRdb lists it. The CDR3 protein is CARPGQPSL. V and J are TRBV27 and TRBJ2-7; the table assigns TRBD1, which was not confirmed against the DNA. With termini counted, the CDR3 has 9 amino acids. Germline values: CDR1 MNHEY, CDR2 SMNVEV (reference sequence).

V usage is TRBV5-6 and J usage is TRBJ2-3, with 9 bases matching TRBD2. The CDR3 has 15 amino acids. V shed 0 bases, J shed 2 bases, and the junction held 1 base outside the gene matches. CDR1 is SGHDT and CDR2 is YYEEEE in the germline V gene. For the CDR3, the DNA is TGTGCCAGCAGCTTGGGACTAGCGGTCACAGATACGCAGTATTTT. Translation: CASSLGLAVTDTQYF.

This clone was found once. V usage is TRBV7-8 and J usage is TRBJ2-7, with a weak D call TRBD2 (6 bases). In germline, CDR1 is SGHVS, CDR2 FQNEAQ. V gave up 1 base and J gave up 7 bases, with 8 bases separating them. The CDR3 loop spans 12 amino acids. CDR3 DNA sequence: TGTGCCAGCAGCTTAGGCGGGGTGGAGCAGTACTTC. The encoded protein is CASSLGGVEQYF. Complete variable domain (other parts from reference TRBV7-8 and TRBJ2-7): GAGVSQSPRYKVAKRGQDVALRCDPISGHVSLFWYQQALGQGPEFLTYFQNEAQLDKSGLPSDRFFAERPEGSVSTLKIQRTQQEDSAVYLCASSLGGVEQYFGPGTRLTVT.

The chain couples TRBV7-2 to TRBJ2-7; D call uncertain. The CDR3 loop spans 15 amino acids. Trimming cost V 0 bases and J 3 bases, with 12 bases left between them. Germline CDR1 is SGHTA and CDR2 is FQGNSA. The CDR3 bases are TGTGCCAGCAGCTTAGCTACCGGTGTTTTCTACGAGCAGTACTTC. Its translation is CASSLATGVFYEQYF. The whole variable domain, remainder taken from reference TRBV7-2 and TRBJ2-7, is GAGVSQSPSNKVTEKGKDVELRCDPISGHTALYWYRQSLGQGLEFLIYFQGNSAPDKSGLPSDRFSAERTGGSVSTLTIQRTQQEDSAVYLCASSLATGVFYEQYFGPGTRLTVT.

The V and J genes are TRBV5-1 and TRBJ2-7; 7 bases align to TRBD2. Germline CDR1 is SGHRS and CDR2 is YFSETQ. V shed 1 base, J shed 5 bases, and the junction held 9 bases outside the gene matches. The CDR3 is 15 amino acids. The DNA for the CDR3 is TGCGCCAGCAGCTTGTACCAGGGAGCGGGAAACGAGCAGTACTTC. Its protein product is CASSLYQGAGNEQYF.

The chain recombines TRBV28 with TRBJ2-7, with TRBD1 as a possible D gene (6 bases). CDR1 is MDHEN, CDR2 SYDVKM, per germline. Trimming left V 2 bases short and J 3 bases short, with 17 bases between. The length of the CDR3 is 16 residues. In DNA, the CDR3 is TGTGCCAGCAGTTTAGGGGTGACAGGTCCGAACTACGAGCAGTACTTC. Amino acid sequence: CASSLGVTGPNYEQYF.

The CDR3 reads CASSPSFLAGGVGDTQYF. The CDR3 region has the DNA TGTGCCAGCAGCCCATCCTTTCTAGCGGGAGGGGTGGGGGATACGCAGTATTTT. The rearrangement joins TRBV11-2 to TRBJ2-3; 12 bases are shared with TRBD2. CDR3 length: 18 amino acids. In germline, CDR1 is SGHAT, CDR2 FQNNGV. The J segment lost 6 bases and the V segment lost 5 bases, leaving 15 bases of the junction unmatched.

The chain links TRBV13 to TRBJ2-1, with D possibly being TRBD2 (6 bases). The length of the CDR3 is 14 residues. The germline V and J ends were trimmed by 5 bases and 4 bases, with 12 bases remaining between them. CDR1 PRHDT and CDR2 FYEKMQ come from the germline V gene (reference sequence). The CDR3 spells CASSLAGLYNEQFF. The CDR3 nucleotides are TGTGCCAGCAGCCTGGCGGGACTGTACAATGAGCAGTTCTTC.

The V call is TRBV13, the J call TRBJ1-1; tentative D call: TRBD1 (6 bases). Trimming stripped 1 base from V and 3 bases from J, with 15 bases between. Germline V lookup: CDR1 PRHDT, CDR2 FYEKMQ (reference sequence). The CDR3 loop spans 16 amino acids. The CDR3 loop reads CASSLDSSGGDTEAFF. As DNA, the CDR3 is TGTGCCAGCAGCTTAGATTCCTCTGGGGGCGACACTGAAGCTTTCTTT.

The V call is TRBV7-3, the J call TRBJ2-1; D possibly corresponds to TRBD2 (6 bases). This CDR3 comprises 13 residues. Germline V gene lookup returns CDR1 SGHTA and CDR2 FQGTGA. Trimming shortened V by 5 bases and J by 5 bases, and 10 bases separated the two germline ends. Here the CDR3 reads CASSSGRDNEQFF. CDR3 bases: TGTGCCAGCAGCAGCGGGCGAGACAATGAGCAGTTCTTC.

The chain joins TRBV28 to TRBJ1-2; D call uncertain. The V gene's germline CDR1 is MDHEN and CDR2 SYDVKM. The CDR3 totals 12 residues. With 3 bases removed from V and 12 bases from J, the gap between germline ends came to 14 bases. The CDR3 nucleotides are TGTGCCAGCAGTTTCGAGGGCAAAGCCAACACCTTC. Protein sequence: CASSFEGKANTF.

The CDR3 is CASSQSPVSETQYF. The CDR3, as DNA: TGTGCCAGCAGCCAGTCCCCCGTCTCGGAGACCCAGTACTTC. The genes are TRBV3-1 (or the pseudogene TRBV3-2) and TRBJ2-5; D not certain. Per the germline V gene, CDR1 is LGHDT and CDR2 is YNNKEL (reference sequence). V lost 3 bases and J lost 5, with 13 bases in between. This CDR3 has 14 residues.

This chain connects TRBV5-6 to TRBJ2-7; possible D gene TRBD2, 5 bases. V lost 6 bases, J lost 7 bases, and 11 bases lay in between. The CDR3 consists of 11 residues. CDR1 and CDR2 (germline): SGHDT, YYEEEE. CDR3 in amino acids: CASTLEGEQYF. CDR3 in DNA: TGTGCCAGCACTCTCGAGGGAGAGCAGTACTTC.

This chain joins TRBV6-5 and TRBJ2-3; TRBD1 matches 11 bases. Trimming removed 8 bases from V and 5 bases from J; junction bases left unmatched: 9. The germline CDR1 and CDR2 sequences are MNHEY and SVGAGI. This CDR3 has 15 residues. The CDR3 reads CASAPGTGGGDTQYF. The CDR3 DNA is TGTGCCAGCGCCCCCGGGACAGGGGGTGGAGATACGCAGTATTTT.

CDR3 DNA sequence: TGTGCCAGCAGCGTAGTACAAGATACGCAGTATTTT. Amino acids: CASSVVQDTQYF. V usage is TRBV9 and J usage is TRBJ2-3; no clear D gene. From germline, CDR1 is SGDLS and CDR2 YYNGEE. V lost 0 bases and J 5 bases, leaving 4 bases between the germline ends. The CDR3 totals 12 residues. The whole variable domain, filled in from reference TRBV9 and TRBJ2-3, reads DSGVTQTPKHLITATGQRVTLRCSPRSGDLSVYWYQQSLDQGLQFLIQYYNGEERAKGNILERFSAQQFPDLHSELNLSSLELGDSALYFCASSVVQDTQYFGPGTRLTVL.

This clone has just one count. The chain uses TRBV28 and TRBJ2-1; 8 bases fit TRBD2. Looked up from germline, CDR1 is MDHEN and CDR2 is SYDVKM. With 3 bases clipped from V and 0 bases from J, the junction kept 10 bases outside the gene matches. This CDR3 has 18 amino acids. CDR3 sequence: CASSFRGLAPSSYNEQFF. The CDR3 region has the DNA TGTGCCAGCAGTTTCCGTGGACTAGCACCCAGCTCCTACAATGAGCAGTTCTTC.

The chain uses TRBV5-1 and TRBJ2-1; TRBD2 is a possible D gene (6 bases). The CDR3 is 12 residues long. Germline CDR1 reads SGHRS; CDR2 reads YFSETQ. V gave up 5 bases and J gave up 7 bases, with 10 bases separating them. CDR3 loop: CASRVGGNEQFF. CDR3 in DNA: TGCGCCAGCAGGGTGGGGGGTAATGAGCAGTTCTTC.

This clone was observed once. The chain links TRBV7-8 to TRBJ2-1; 10 bases are shared with TRBD2. The V segment lost 5 bases and the J segment 4 bases; nucleotides outside the gene matches: 11. Germline V gene data show CDR1 as SGHVS and CDR2 as FQNEAQ. The CDR3 sequence is 17 residues long. The CDR3 is CASSPTVAGGSYNEQFF. CDR3 bases: TGTGCCAGCAGCCCGACAGTAGCGGGAGGCTCTTACAATGAGCAGTTCTTC.

The chain recombines TRBV4-2 with TRBJ2-1; D possibly corresponds to TRBD2 (6 bases). The CDR3 extends over 15 amino acids. Between the trimmed V and J ends, which lost 3 bases and 4 bases, there was a span of 13 bases. CDR1 LGHNA and CDR2 YNFKEQ come from the germline V gene. The CDR3 coding sequence is TGTGCCAGCAGCCACGGCGGGACTCAGTACAATGAGCAGTTCTTC. It specifies CASSHGGTQYNEQFF.

This chain links TRBV9 with TRBJ2-3; 7 nucleotides agree with TRBD2. With 7 bases clipped from V and 5 bases from J, the junction kept 10 bases outside the gene matches. CDR1 SGDLS and CDR2 YYNGEE come from the germline V gene. CDR3 length: 14 residues. CDR3: CASRPRENEDTQYF. The CDR3 DNA reads as TGTGCCAGCCGCCCGCGGGAGAATGAAGATACGCAGTATTTT.

The chain has TRBV18 and TRBJ2-1, with D perhaps matching TRBD1 (6 bases). V was shortened by 3 bases and J by 4 bases, with 22 bases between the two germline ends. CDR3 length: 18 amino acids. Germline CDR1 KGHSH, CDR2 LQKENI. CDR3 loop: CASSPRGREGLAYNEQFF. CDR3 sequence (DNA): TGTGCCAGCTCACCGAGGGGGAGAGAGGGTTTAGCGTACAATGAGCAGTTCTTC.

V usage is TRBV9 and J usage is TRBJ2-5; 14 bases line up with TRBD2. The CDR3 is 16 residues long. Germline values: CDR1 SGDLS, CDR2 YYNGEE. Trimming at V came to 4 bases and at J to 5 bases, leaving 7 bases not matched to a gene. The CDR3 protein is CASSPGTSGSWETQYF. In DNA, the CDR3 is TGTGCCAGCAGCCCAGGGACTAGCGGGAGTTGGGAGACCCAGTACTTC.